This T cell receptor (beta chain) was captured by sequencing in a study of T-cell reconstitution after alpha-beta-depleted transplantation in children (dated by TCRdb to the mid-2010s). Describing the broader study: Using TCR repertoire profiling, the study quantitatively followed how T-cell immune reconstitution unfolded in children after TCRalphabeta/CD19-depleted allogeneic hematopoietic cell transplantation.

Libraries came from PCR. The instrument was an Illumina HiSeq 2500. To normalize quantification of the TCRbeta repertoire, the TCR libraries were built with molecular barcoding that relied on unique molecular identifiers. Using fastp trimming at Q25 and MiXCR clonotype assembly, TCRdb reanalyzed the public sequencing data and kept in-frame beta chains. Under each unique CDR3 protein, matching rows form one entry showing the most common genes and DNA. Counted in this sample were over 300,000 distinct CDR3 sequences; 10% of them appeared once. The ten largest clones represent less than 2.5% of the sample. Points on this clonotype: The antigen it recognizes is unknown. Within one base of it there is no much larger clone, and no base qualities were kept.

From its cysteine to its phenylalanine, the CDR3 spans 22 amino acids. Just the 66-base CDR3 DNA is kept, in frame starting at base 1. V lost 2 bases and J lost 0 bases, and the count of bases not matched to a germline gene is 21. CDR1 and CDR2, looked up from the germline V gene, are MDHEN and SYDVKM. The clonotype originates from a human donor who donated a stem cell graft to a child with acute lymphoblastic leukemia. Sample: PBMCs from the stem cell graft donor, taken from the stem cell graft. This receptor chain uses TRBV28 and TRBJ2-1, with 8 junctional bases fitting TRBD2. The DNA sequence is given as TGTGCCAGCAGTTTAAGCAGGGGAAAGACGGGAGGGGCACGGAGCTCCTACAATGAGCAGTTCTTC. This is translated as CASSLSRGKTGGARSSYNEQFF.